Shown below are 32 T cell receptor beta chains from a single sample sequenced in a study of blood T cells in healthy people across ages. It was with a sample-barcoded 5' primer and a J-beta primer mix that a second PCR of about 6 to 11 cycles was run. Each CDR3 protein is one row after TCRdb ran MiXCR on the 5' RACE reads. The table records around 1,700,000 distinct CDR3 sequences, roughly 30% of them present only once. Sequenced input: blood. These receptors were obtained from a woman under 40 in good health.

This clonotype was detected only a few times. The gene calls are TRBV5-1 and TRBJ2-5, with TRBD2 matching 9 bases. Germline V gene sequence: CDR1 SGHRS, CDR2 YFSETQ. This CDR3 contains 16 residues. V was pared by 1 base and J by 1 base, with 5 bases of the junction left unmatched. Written as DNA, the CDR3 is TGCGCCAGCAGCTTGCGGGTGCGGGGGGGCCAAGAGACCCAGTACTTC. Protein product: CASSLRVRGGQETQYF.

The rearrangement uses TRBV4-3 and TRBJ2-3; 8 positions match TRBD1. The CDR3 has 15 residues. The germline CDR1 and CDR2 sequences are LGHNA and YSLEER. With 3 bases clipped from V and 6 bases from J, the junction kept 8 bases outside the gene matches. The CDR3 region has the DNA TGCGCCAGCAGCCAGGGGACAGGAGGGTTGGATACGCAGTATTTT. It specifies CASSQGTGGLDTQYF.

The rearrangement uses TRBV7-9 and TRBJ1-2; D not certain. The CDR3 length is 16 residues. Germline V gives CDR1 SEHNR, CDR2 FQNEAQ (reference sequence). The V and J ends lost 5 bases and 3 bases respectively, with 19 bases between them. The CDR3 spells CASSPRTGMDDYGYTF. CDR3 sequence (DNA): TGTGCCAGCAGCCCACGGACCGGAATGGATGACTATGGCTACACCTTC. Drawing the rest from reference TRBV7-9 and TRBJ1-2, the complete variable domain is DTGVSQNPRHKITKRGQNVTFRCDPISEHNRLYWYRQTLGQGPEFLTYFQNEAQLEKSRLLSDRFSAERPKGSFSTLEIQRTEQGDSAMYLCASSPRTGMDDYGYTFGSGTRLTVV.

This clonotype was recorded a few times. V usage is TRBV7-9 and J usage is TRBJ2-7; 15 nucleotides align to TRBD2. CDR1 is SEHNR, CDR2 FQNEAQ, per germline (reference sequence). The length of the CDR3 is 16 residues. Trimming removed 5 bases from V and 3 bases from J; junction bases left unmatched: 5. This chain's CDR3 is CASSPVGLAGGYEQYF. CDR3 nucleotide sequence: TGTGCCAGCAGCCCCGTGGGACTAGCGGGAGGCTACGAGCAGTACTTC. Looking up the rest from reference TRBV7-9 and TRBJ2-7 gives the full variable domain: DTGVSQNPRHKITKRGQNVTFRCDPISEHNRLYWYRQTLGQGPEFLTYFQNEAQLEKSRLLSDRFSAERPKGSFSTLEIQRTEQGDSAMYLCASSPVGLAGGYEQYFGPGTRLTVT.

This clonotype was found many times. The CDR3 here is CSVRGYEQYF. The DNA for the CDR3 is TGCAGCGTCCGCGGGTACGAGCAGTACTTC. V and J are TRBV29-1 and TRBJ2-7; D is possibly TRBD2 (5 bases). V shed 6 bases and J shed 4 bases, with 7 bases lying between them. Germline CDR1 is SQVTM and CDR2 is ANQGSEA. The CDR3 contains 10 residues.

This clonotype was detected many times. The chain employs TRBV12-3 or TRBV12-4 and TRBJ1-1, with 8 bases identical to TRBD1. CDR3 length: 14 amino acids. V lost 6 bases, J lost 3 bases, and 6 bases stayed unmatched. DNA for the CDR3: TGTGCCAGCAGATTCAGGGGGCGGCACACTGAAGCTTTCTTT. Residues: CASRFRGRHTEAFF.

This clonotype was seen ten or more times. V usage is TRBV7-2 and J usage is TRBJ2-7, with TRBD2 matching 14 bases. Germline CDR1 reads SGHTA; CDR2 reads FQGNSA. CDR3 size: 15 residues. Trimming cost V 6 bases and J 8 bases; bases outside gene matches: 9. CDR3 in amino acids: CASSSNRLAGGQQYF. For the CDR3, the DNA is TGTGCCAGCAGTTCGAACCGACTAGCGGGAGGGCAGCAGTACTTC.

Details on this clonotype: A much larger clone is a single base away; this may be a read error. The chain joins TRBV20-1 to TRBJ2-7, with D perhaps matching TRBD1 (6 bases). Trimming took 4 bases from V and 3 from J, leaving 16 bases between them. CDR3 length: 14 residues. Germline lookup yields CDR1 DFQATT and CDR2 SNEGSKA (reference sequence). CDR3: CSATRDTLLYEQYF. In nucleotides, the CDR3 is TGCAGTGCTACCCGGGACACCCTTCTCTACGAGCAGTACTTC.

In its sample, this clonotype was seen many times. The chain employs TRBV20-1 and TRBJ2-7, with 8 bases matching TRBD1. Trimming took 0 bases from V and 5 from J; bases not matched to a gene: 6. This CDR3 contains 14 residues. Germline assignment: CDR1 DFQATT and CDR2 SNEGSKA (reference sequence). The CDR3 spells CSARDLRGRNEQYF. The CDR3, as DNA: TGCAGTGCTAGAGATCTCAGGGGGCGAAACGAGCAGTACTTC.

This clonotype was seen a handful of times. This chain joins TRBV7-2 and TRBJ2-5; D might be TRBD2 (5 bases). Trimming removed 1 base from V and 5 bases from J, with 20 bases in between. Germline V gives CDR1 SGHTA, CDR2 FQGNSA. This CDR3 spans 17 amino acids. In DNA form, the CDR3 reads TGTGCCAGCAGCTTAGGTGCTAGCCCTGAGCTTGGTGAGACCCAGTACTTC. This sequence encodes CASSLGASPELGETQYF.

This clonotype was seen a handful of times. V usage is TRBV6-1 and J usage is TRBJ2-7; D may be TRBD2 (6 bases). Trimming shortened V by 5 bases and J by 0 bases, and 20 bases separated the two germline ends. The CDR3 loop spans 17 amino acids. Germline lookup yields CDR1 MNHNS and CDR2 SASEGT. The CDR3 loop is CASSRGSLAVSSYEQYF. DNA for the CDR3: TGTGCCAGCAGTCGGGGAAGTTTAGCGGTTAGCTCCTACGAGCAGTACTTC.

The chain links TRBV7-2 to TRBJ2-4, with D perhaps TRBD2 (6 bases). The CDR3 totals 17 residues. The V gene's germline CDR1 is SGHTA and CDR2 FQGNSA. V shed 5 bases and J shed 0 bases, with 17 bases lying between them. CDR3: CASSPIPGLRAKNIQYF. The CDR3 region has the DNA TGTGCCAGCAGCCCAATACCGGGACTGCGAGCCAAAAACATTCAGTACTTC.

Points on this clonotype: Given a much more abundant clone one base away, this may be a read error. This chain connects TRBV29-1 to TRBJ2-1; possible D gene TRBD2, 6 bases. CDR1 and CDR2 from the germline V gene are SQVTM and ANQGSEA. Between the trimmed V and J ends, which lost 4 bases and 3 bases, there was a span of 13 bases. This CDR3 region has 14 residues. The CDR3 coding sequence is TGCAGCGTTGGCCCGGGAGATTACTACAATGAGCAGTTCTTC. Its translation is CSVGPGDYYNEQFF.

This rearrangement joins TRBV2 to TRBJ2-1, with D hard to call. CDR1 is SNHLY, CDR2 FYNNEI, per germline. V lost 1 base, J lost 6 bases, and 10 bases lay in between. The CDR3 runs to 14 residues. DNA of the CDR3: TGTGCCAGCAGTGAAGGTGGTCAAGGCAATGAGCAGTTCTTC. This sequence encodes CASSEGGQGNEQFF.

The V call is TRBV10-2, the J call TRBJ2-1; 8 positions agree with TRBD2. The CDR3 loop spans 15 amino acids. The V gene's germline CDR1 is WSHSY and CDR2 SAAADI. The ends lost 1 base at V and 2 bases at J; junction bases unmatched: 1. The CDR3 nucleotides read TGCGCCAGCAGTGAGTTCGGGAGGGCCTACAATGAGCAGTTCTTC. Translated, it gives CASSEFGRAYNEQFF.

The table lists this clonotype with many counts. The gene calls are TRBV15 and TRBJ2-5, with D perhaps given as TRBD1 or TRBD2 (5 bases each). Germline CDR1 is LNHNV and CDR2 is YYDKDF (reference sequence). V was shortened by 0 bases and J by 1 base, with 12 bases between the two germline ends. The CDR3 consists of 16 residues. The DNA for the CDR3 is TGTGCCACCAGCAGAGATGGGACGGGCCTCCAAGAGACCCAGTACTTC. This codes for CATSRDGTGLQETQYF.

This clonotype has a handful of counts. V and J are TRBV15 and TRBJ2-5, with 8 bases fitting TRBD1. The CDR3 runs 17 residues. Germline CDR1 reads LNHNV; CDR2 reads YYDKDF (reference sequence). Trimming removed 5 bases from V and 5 bases from J; junction bases left unmatched: 16. The CDR3, as DNA: TGTGCCACCAGCGCAGAGGACAGGGCGGCCAACGGCGAGACCCAGTACTTC. It encodes CATSAEDRAANGETQYF.

With regard to this clonotype: A junction boundary mismatches the germline segment, possibly from a read error. The gene calls are TRBV28 and TRBJ1-2; D is perhaps TRBD1 (5 bases). This CDR3 region has 15 residues. Per the germline V gene, CDR1 is MDHEN and CDR2 is SYDVKM. The CDR3 nucleotides read TGTGCCGGCAGTTTGGGGGGGACTCCTAACTATGGCTACACCTTC. It specifies CAGSLGGTPNYGYTF.

The rearrangement joins TRBV29-1 to TRBJ2-5; 8 nucleotides align to TRBD2. V dropped 7 bases and J dropped 4; count of bases not matched to a gene: 11. Germline V gene data show CDR1 as SQVTM and CDR2 as ANQGSEA. This CDR3 region has 14 residues. CDR3 DNA sequence: TGCAGCGCCCTAGCCGGGACTAGATTAGAGACCCAGTACTTC. Translated: CSALAGTRLETQYF.

This clonotype came up a few times. The chain combines TRBV7-9 with TRBJ2-1; TRBD2 aligns across 14 bases. V shed 5 bases, J shed 7 bases, and the junction held 10 bases outside the gene matches. The CDR3 has 17 residues. Per germline, CDR1 SEHNR and CDR2 FQNEAQ (reference sequence). The CDR3 region is CASSGKGLAGVLNEQFF. The CDR3 nucleotides read TGTGCCAGCAGCGGGAAGGGACTAGCGGGAGTCTTGAATGAGCAGTTCTTC.

The genes are TRBV29-1 and TRBJ2-1, with 8 positions matching TRBD1. The DNA matches TRBJ2-7 better at its end, which makes the J call doubtful. In germline, CDR1 is SQVTM, CDR2 ANQGSEA. CDR3 length equals 13 residues. The CDR3 DNA follows: TGCAGCGTTGCCCAGGGGGCTACCAATGAGCAGTACTTC. Amino acids: CSVAQGATNEQYF.

The chain uses TRBV4-1 and TRBJ2-5, with a weak D call TRBD2 (6 bases). The CDR3 sequence is 16 residues long. The germline V and J ends were trimmed by 1 base and 5 bases, with 17 bases remaining between them. Looked up from germline, CDR1 is MGHRA and CDR2 is YSYEKL. The CDR3 DNA follows: TGCGCCAGCAGCCAAGCGGATGACAGCGGAGGGGAGACCCAGTACTTC. This sequence encodes CASSQADDSGGETQYF.

This chain links TRBV7-2 with TRBJ2-3; D might be TRBD1 (5 bases). The germline V gene has CDR1 SGHTA and CDR2 FQGNSA. Deletions cut 3 bases from V and 10 bases from J, with 23 bases between. This CDR3 is built from 16 residues. CDR3 DNA: TGTGCCAGCAGCTTCGATAGTAATTGGGGCACGGATGCGCAGTATTTT. As protein: CASSFDSNWGTDAQYF.

The chain carries TRBV20-1 and TRBJ2-1; TRBD2 is a possible D gene (6 bases). The CDR3 totals 14 residues. The ends were cut back, 3 bases at V and 7 bases at J, with 16 bases in the middle. Germline-derived CDR1 and CDR2 are DFQATT and SNEGSKA (reference sequence). CDR3 in amino acids: CSARLAVKGNEQFF. DNA of the CDR3: TGCAGTGCTAGGTTAGCGGTAAAAGGGAATGAGCAGTTCTTC.

There are a few counts of this clonotype. The chain has TRBV29-1 and TRBJ2-4; 7 nucleotides agree with TRBD2. This CDR3 is 14 amino acids long. V trimming: 2 bases; J trimming: 9 bases; junction bases outside the gene matches: 10. The V gene's germline CDR1 is SQVTM and CDR2 ANQGSEA. The CDR3 is CSVESAGVGSIQYF. CDR3 nucleotides: TGCAGCGTTGAATCGGCGGGAGTAGGAAGCATTCAGTACTTC.

The chain recombines TRBV28 with TRBJ2-1; TRBD2 matches at 7 bases. This CDR3 contains 15 residues. Trimming removed 4 bases from V and 7 bases from J; junction bases left unmatched: 10. CDR1 and CDR2 (germline): MDHEN, SYDVKM. For the CDR3, the DNA is TGTGCCAGCAGTTCCCAGCGGGGAGGTCAAAATGAGCAGTTCTTC. Translated, it gives CASSSQRGGQNEQFF.

This clonotype was recorded many times. The chain links TRBV20-1 to TRBJ2-5; 9 positions match TRBD1. The CDR3 extends over 14 amino acids. Germline lookup yields CDR1 DFQATT and CDR2 SNEGSKA (reference sequence). Trimming at V came to 3 bases and at J to 4 bases, leaving 6 bases not matched to a gene. CDR3 sequence (DNA): TGCAGTGCTAGGTGGACAGGGGTTGTAGAGACCCAGTACTTC. Its translation: CSARWTGVVETQYF.

The V and J genes are TRBV7-2 and TRBJ2-3; D is undetermined. The CDR3 length is 14 residues. V was clipped by 4 bases and J by 4 bases, with 12 bases between them. Germline CDR1 and CDR2: SGHTA and FQGNSA. The CDR3 DNA reads TGTGCCAGCAGCTCGAAGACCTGGCCAGATACGCAGTATTTT. Translation: CASSSKTWPDTQYF.

The gene calls are TRBV12-3 or TRBV12-4 and TRBJ2-2; 8 bases are shared with TRBD1. This CDR3 is 13 amino acids long. The trim removed 6 bases at V and 7 bases at J, leaving 4 bases unmatched. CDR3 sequence reads: CASRVTGGGELFF. CDR3 in DNA: TGTGCCAGCAGGGTCACAGGGGGCGGGGAGCTGTTTTTT.

V usage is TRBV2 and J usage is TRBJ1-4, with D possibly TRBD1 on 6 matching bases. V gave up 0 bases and J gave up 5 bases, with 7 bases separating them. Germline CDR1 and CDR2: SNHLY and FYNNEI. The CDR3 sequence is 14 residues long. This CDR3 is CASSEAGQNEKLFF. In nucleotides, the CDR3 is TGTGCCAGCAGTGAAGCAGGACAGAATGAAAAACTGTTTTTT.

This clonotype was seen repeatedly, ten times or more. J is TRBJ2-7 and V is TRBV10-3; 8 nucleotides match TRBD1. The CDR3 is 18 residues long. The V segment lost 6 bases and the J segment 3 bases; nucleotides outside the gene matches: 19. Germline V gives CDR1 ENHRY, CDR2 SYGVKD. CDR3 sequence reads: CAISQTGAGRINNYEQYF. DNA for the CDR3: TGTGCCATCAGCCAGACAGGGGCAGGGCGGATAAACAACTACGAGCAGTACTTC.

This clonotype was observed a handful of times. The chain couples TRBV7-2 to TRBJ2-2, with 8 bases identical to TRBD1. CDR1 and CDR2 (germline): SGHTA, FQGNSA. V trimming: 5 bases; J trimming: 7 bases; junction bases outside the gene matches: 6. The CDR3 is 14 residues long. This CDR3 is CASSPGQGHGELFF. The CDR3 region has the DNA TGTGCCAGCAGCCCAGGACAGGGCCACGGGGAGCTGTTTTTT.